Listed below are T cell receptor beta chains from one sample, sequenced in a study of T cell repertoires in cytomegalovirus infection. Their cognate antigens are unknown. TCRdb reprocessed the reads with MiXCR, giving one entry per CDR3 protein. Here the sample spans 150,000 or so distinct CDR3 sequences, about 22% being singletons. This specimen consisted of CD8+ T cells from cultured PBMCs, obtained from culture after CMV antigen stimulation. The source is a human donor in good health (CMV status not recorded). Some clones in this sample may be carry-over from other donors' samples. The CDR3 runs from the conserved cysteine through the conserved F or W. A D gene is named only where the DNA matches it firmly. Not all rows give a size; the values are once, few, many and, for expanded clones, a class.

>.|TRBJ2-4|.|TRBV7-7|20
CASSLDFRGILGLAKNIQYF
TGTGCTAGCAGCTTAGATTTCCGGGGGATTCTGGGCTTAGCCAAAAACATTCAGTACTTC
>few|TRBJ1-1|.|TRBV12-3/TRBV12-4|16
CASSPNPGEMNTEAFF
TGTGCCAGCAGTCCGAACCCAGGGGAAATGAACACTGAAGCTTTCTTT
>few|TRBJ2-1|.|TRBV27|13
CASSLGAYNEQFF
TGTGCCAGCAGTTTAGGGGCCTACAATGAGCAGTTCTTC
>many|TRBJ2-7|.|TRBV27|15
CASSLRPQDHYEQYF
TGTGCCAGCAGTTTAAGGCCTCAAGACCACTACGAGCAGTACTTC
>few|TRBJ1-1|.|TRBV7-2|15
CASSAKDSLNTEAFF
TGTGCCAGCAGCGCCAAGGACAGCTTGAACACTGAAGCTTTCTTT
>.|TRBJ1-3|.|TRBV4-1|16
CASSQEPPGQGNTIYF
TGCGCCAGCAGCCAAGAACCCCCGGGGCAGGGGAACACCATATATTTT
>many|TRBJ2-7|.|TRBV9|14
CASSSGGGSYEQYF
TGTGCCAGCAGCTCCGGAGGGGGATCCTACGAGCAGTACTTC
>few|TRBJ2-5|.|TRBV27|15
CASSLRRGLQETQYF
TGTGCCAGCAGTTTACGCAGGGGCCTCCAAGAGACCCAGTACTTC
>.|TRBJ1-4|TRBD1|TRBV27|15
CASSVRDRSNEKLFF
TGTGCCAGCAGTGTTCGGGACAGGTCAAATGAAAAACTGTTTTTT
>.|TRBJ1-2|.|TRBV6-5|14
CASGCGQGKGGYTF
TGTGCCAGCGGTTGCGGGCAGGGAAAGGGTGGCTACACCTTC
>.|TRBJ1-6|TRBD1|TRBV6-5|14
CASSPGQEGSPLHF
TGTGCCAGCAGCCCGGGACAGGAGGGTTCACCCCTCCACTTT
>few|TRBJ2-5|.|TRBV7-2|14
CASSSRDTKETQYF
TGTGCCAGCAGCAGCCGGGACACGAAAGAGACCCAGTACTTC
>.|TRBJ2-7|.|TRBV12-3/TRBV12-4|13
CASSLPSNAGQYF
TGTGCCAGCAGTTTACCATCTAACGCAGGGCAGTACTTC
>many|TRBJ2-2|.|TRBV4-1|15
CASSQDSGGGGELFF
TGCGCCAGCAGCCAGGACAGCGGAGGCGGCGGGGAGCTGTTTTTT
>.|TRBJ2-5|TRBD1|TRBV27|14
CASRSTGAEETQYF
TGTGCCAGCAGATCGACAGGGGCAGAGGAGACCCAGTACTTC
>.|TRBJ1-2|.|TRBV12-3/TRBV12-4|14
CASSLSMLLDGYTF
TGTGCCAGCAGTTTATCCATGTTGCTGGATGGCTACACCTTC
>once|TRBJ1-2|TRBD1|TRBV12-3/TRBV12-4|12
CASQTGNYGYTF
TGTGCCAGCCAGACAGGGAACTATGGCTACACCTTC
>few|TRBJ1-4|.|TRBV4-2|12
CASSQVGEKLFF
TGTGCCAGCAGCCAAGTGGGTGAAAAACTGTTTTTT
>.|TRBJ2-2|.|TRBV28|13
CASSLLHTGELFF
TGTGCCAGCAGTTTACTCCATACCGGGGAGCTGTTTTTT
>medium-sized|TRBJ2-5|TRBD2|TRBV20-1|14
CSAVAGGDAETQYF
TGCAGTGCTGTAGCGGGGGGGGACGCAGAGACCCAGTACTTC
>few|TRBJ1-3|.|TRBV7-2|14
CASTPSLSGNTIYF
TGTGCCAGCACCCCGTCGCTCTCTGGAAACACCATATATTTT
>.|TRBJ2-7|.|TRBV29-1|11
CSVFGSYEQYF
TGCAGCGTCTTCGGGAGTTACGAGCAGTACTTC
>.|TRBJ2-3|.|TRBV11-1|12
CASSLATDTQYF
TGTGCCAGCAGCTTAGCGACAGATACGCAGTATTTT
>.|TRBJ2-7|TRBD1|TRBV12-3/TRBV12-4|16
CASSLASKGARNEQYF
TGTGCCAGCAGTTTGGCGTCAAAGGGGGCGCGTAACGAGCAGTACTTC
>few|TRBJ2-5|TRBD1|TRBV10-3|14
CAISEEGAQETQYF
TGTGCCATCAGTGAAGAGGGGGCCCAAGAGACCCAGTACTTC
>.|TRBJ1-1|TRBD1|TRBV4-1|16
CASSQDQGALNTEAFF
TGCGCCAGCAGCCAAGATCAGGGGGCCTTGAACACTGAAGCTTTCTTT
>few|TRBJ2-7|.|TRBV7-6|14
CASSLRADMGEQYF
TGTGCCAGCAGCTTAAGGGCGGACATGGGGGAGCAGTACTTC
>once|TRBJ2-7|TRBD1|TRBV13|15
CASSLGGQGNYEQYF
TGTGCCAGCAGCTTAGGGGGACAGGGAAACTACGAGCAGTACTTC
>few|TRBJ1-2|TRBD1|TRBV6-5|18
CASSYRTRETGISYGYTF
TGTGCCAGCAGTTACCGAACTCGGGAGACAGGGATCAGCTATGGCTACACCTTC
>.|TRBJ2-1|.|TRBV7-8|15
CASSSDTRSYNEQFF
TGTGCCAGCAGCTCAGACACCCGCTCCTACAATGAGCAGTTCTTC
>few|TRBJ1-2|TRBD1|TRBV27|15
CASSPPGQGTYGYTF
TGTGCCAGCAGTCCACCCGGACAGGGGACCTATGGCTACACCTTC
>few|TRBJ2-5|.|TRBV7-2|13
CASSPEGRETQYF
TGTGCCAGCAGCCCCGAGGGTAGGGAGACCCAGTACTTC
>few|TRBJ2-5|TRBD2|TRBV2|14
CASNALAGRETQYF
TGTGCCAGCAATGCACTAGCGGGAAGGGAGACCCAGTACTTC
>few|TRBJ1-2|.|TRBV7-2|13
CASSQGSFYGYTF
TGTGCCAGCAGCCAGGGGAGTTTCTATGGCTACACCTTC
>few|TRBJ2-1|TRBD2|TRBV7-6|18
CASSLAPSSGGSYNEQFF
TGTGCCAGCAGCTTAGCGCCCTCGAGCGGGGGCTCCTACAATGAGCAGTTCTTC
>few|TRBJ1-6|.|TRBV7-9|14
CASRPVQGGSPLHF
TGTGCCAGCAGACCCGTCCAGGGCGGCTCACCCCTCCACTTT
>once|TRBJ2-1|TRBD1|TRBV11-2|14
CASSFATGLNEQFF
TGTGCCAGCAGCTTCGCGACAGGGCTCAATGAGCAGTTCTTC
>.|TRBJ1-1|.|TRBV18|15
CASSPPGRTNTEAFF
TGTGCCAGCTCACCACCGGGCAGGACGAACACTGAAGCTTTCTTT
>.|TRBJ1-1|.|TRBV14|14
CASSQEMGVTEAFF
TGTGCCAGCAGCCAAGAGATGGGGGTTACTGAAGCTTTCTTT
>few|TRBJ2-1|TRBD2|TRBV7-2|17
CASSLNRLAGMYNEQFF
TGTGCCAGCAGCTTAAATCGCCTAGCGGGGATGTACAATGAGCAGTTCTTC
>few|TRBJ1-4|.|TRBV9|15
CASSALTVMGEKLFF
TGTGCCAGCAGCGCCTTGACAGTTATGGGGGAAAAACTGTTTTTT